These T cell receptor beta chains were read from a single sample in a study of response to subunit inactivated influenza vaccine. TCRdb independently ran MiXCR on the RT-PCR reads; one entry per CDR3 protein. Seen here are some 600,000 distinct CDR3 sequences, approximately 14% observed once, and the top ten hold 6% to 9.5%. The sample here was PBMCs from blood, taken less than 15 days before vaccination. The receptors derive from a middle-aged man who received an inactivated influenza vaccine. Both conserved end residues are part of each CDR3. A D gene is named only where the DNA matches it firmly. Clone size is given for some rows only: seen once, a few or many times, or a class if the clone is expanded.

d_call	clone_size	v_call	j_call	cdr3_nt	cdr3_aa
TRBD2	NA	TRBV12-3/TRBV12-4	TRBJ2-7	TGTGCCAGCAGTTCGACTAGCGGGGGGGCCTACGAGCAGTACTTC	CASSSTSGGAYEQYF
NA	few	TRBV5-6	TRBJ1-4	TGTGCCAGCAGCTTGGGCAGGGGAAGTGAAAAACTGTTTTTT	CASSLGRGSEKLFF
TRBD1	NA	TRBV12-3/TRBV12-4	TRBJ2-2	TGTGCCAGCAGTTTAGCGGGACAGGCGAACACCGGGGAGCTGTTTTTT	CASSLAGQANTGELFF
TRBD1	NA	TRBV12-3/TRBV12-4	TRBJ1-2	TGTGCCAGCAGTCCAGACAGGGGAAACGGCTATGGCTACACCTTC	CASSPDRGNGYGYTF
NA	NA	TRBV5-1	TRBJ2-5	TGCGCCAGCAGCCGAACGTTCACAGGGAGCGGGGAGACCCAGTACTTC	CASSRTFTGSGETQYF
TRBD2	few	TRBV7-2	TRBJ2-1	TGTGCCAGCAGAAGACTAGCGGGAGTCTACAATGAGCAGTTCTTC	CASRRLAGVYNEQFF
NA	few	TRBV4-3	TRBJ2-3	TGCGCCAGCAGCTTTCGGGGTTCGGGGGAGCTCACAGATACGCAGTATTTT	CASSFRGSGELTDTQYF
NA	few	TRBV5-1	TRBJ1-6	TGCGCCAGCAGATTCGACTCGAGCTCCTATAATTCACCCCTCCACTTT	CASRFDSSSYNSPLHF
TRBD1	few	TRBV5-1	TRBJ2-7	TGCGCCAGCAGCGCGGGACAGGGGGTCCACGAGCAGTACTTC	CASSAGQGVHEQYF
TRBD2	many	TRBV4-3	TRBJ2-1	TGCGCCAGCAGCGCAACGACTAGCGGGTTATACAATGAGCAGTTCTTC	CASSATTSGLYNEQFF
NA	NA	TRBV25-1	TRBJ2-5	TGTGCCAGCATGGACAGCCGCTTCGATAAGACCCAGTACTTC	CASMDSRFDKTQYF
TRBD1	few	TRBV7-9	TRBJ1-1	TGTGCCAGCAGCACTGGACAGGAGCCGAACACTGAAGCTTTCTTT	CASSTGQEPNTEAFF
NA	NA	TRBV5-1	TRBJ1-1	TGCGCCAGCAGCTTGGATATGCAGATGAACACTGAAGCTTTCTTT	CASSLDMQMNTEAFF
NA	NA	TRBV3-1	TRBJ1-5	TGTGCCAGCAGCCATTCCCCGGGCGGCAATCAGCCCCAGCATTTT	CASSHSPGGNQPQHF
NA	NA	TRBV7-6	TRBJ1-5	TGTGCCAGCAGTTTTAGCGCGGGGGGAAGCAATCAGCCCCAGCATTTT	CASSFSAGGSNQPQHF
TRBD2	NA	TRBV6-1	TRBJ2-1	TGTGCCAGCAGCCCTGGGACTACCCACTCCTACAATGAGCAGTTCTTC	CASSPGTTHSYNEQFF
NA	NA	TRBV4-2	TRBJ2-1	TGTGCCAGCAGCCAAGAGGGGCTTGCAGGGCTCAATGAGCAGTTCTTC	CASSQEGLAGLNEQFF
TRBD2	many	TRBV10-3	TRBJ2-1	TGTGCCATCAGTGCAGGACTAGCGGGGTACAATGAGCAGTTCTTC	CAISAGLAGYNEQFF
NA	NA	TRBV5-1	TRBJ1-4	TGCGCCAGCAGCTTGGACGAGTCGAATGAAAAACTGTTTTTT	CASSLDESNEKLFF
NA	few	TRBV18	TRBJ2-7	TGTGCCAGCTCACCAGGGAGGGGGGTGTCCTACGAGCAGTACTTC	CASSPGRGVSYEQYF
NA	few	TRBV27	TRBJ2-2	TGTGCCAGCAGTTTAGACGTAAAAACCGGGGAGCTGTTTTTT	CASSLDVKTGELFF
TRBD1	NA	TRBV14	TRBJ2-7	TGTGCCAGCAGCCGGACAGGAGGTAGTGGATACGAGCAGTACTTC	CASSRTGGSGYEQYF
TRBD2	NA	TRBV7-2	TRBJ2-7	TGTGCCAGCAGCCGAAATCTAGCGGCCCGGAGATATACCGAGCAGTACTTC	CASSRNLAARRYTEQYF
NA	few	TRBV28	TRBJ2-1	TGTGCCAGCACCCGACCCGCGGCTATAGGGCGAGGCGAGCAGTTCTTC	CASTRPAAIGRGEQFF
NA	NA	TRBV20-1	TRBJ1-1	TGCAGTGCTCCACCGATGAACACTGAAGCTTTCTTT	CSAPPMNTEAFF
NA	few	TRBV20-1	TRBJ2-7	TGCAGTGCTAGACACTTACAGGGAACAGACTACGAGCAGTACTTC	CSARHLQGTDYEQYF
TRBD2	NA	TRBV7-9	TRBJ2-3	TGTGCCAGCAGCTTTCCGGGACTAGCGGGAGATACGCAGTATTTT	CASSFPGLAGDTQYF
NA	few	TRBV28	TRBJ2-7	TGTGCCAGCAGTTTATCTCGACTAGGAAGCTACGAGCAGTACTTC	CASSLSRLGSYEQYF
NA	NA	TRBV11-3	TRBJ1-2	TGTGCCAGCAGCCGCCGTCGGGTTGCCTATGGCTACACCTTC	CASSRRRVAYGYTF
TRBD1	NA	TRBV29-1	TRBJ1-1	TGCAGCGTCCACAGGGGGCCAGGGCAATGGAACACTGAAGCTTTCTTT	CSVHRGPGQWNTEAFF
NA	few	TRBV12-3/TRBV12-4	TRBJ1-3	TGTGCCAGCAGCTACGAGGGAAACACCATATATTTT	CASSYEGNTIYF
NA	few	TRBV5-1	TRBJ1-4	TGCGCCAGCAGCTTACTTAGCGGGCCGGCCTTAAATGAAAAACTGTTTTTT	CASSLLSGPALNEKLFF
NA	NA	TRBV15	TRBJ2-7	TGTGCCACCAGCAGAGGGGAGGGGGCCTTTGCCTACGAGCAGTACTTC	CATSRGEGAFAYEQYF
NA	NA	TRBV29-1	TRBJ2-7	TGCAGCGCAAGGTACAGGAGCTCCTACGAGCAGTACTTC	CSARYRSSYEQYF